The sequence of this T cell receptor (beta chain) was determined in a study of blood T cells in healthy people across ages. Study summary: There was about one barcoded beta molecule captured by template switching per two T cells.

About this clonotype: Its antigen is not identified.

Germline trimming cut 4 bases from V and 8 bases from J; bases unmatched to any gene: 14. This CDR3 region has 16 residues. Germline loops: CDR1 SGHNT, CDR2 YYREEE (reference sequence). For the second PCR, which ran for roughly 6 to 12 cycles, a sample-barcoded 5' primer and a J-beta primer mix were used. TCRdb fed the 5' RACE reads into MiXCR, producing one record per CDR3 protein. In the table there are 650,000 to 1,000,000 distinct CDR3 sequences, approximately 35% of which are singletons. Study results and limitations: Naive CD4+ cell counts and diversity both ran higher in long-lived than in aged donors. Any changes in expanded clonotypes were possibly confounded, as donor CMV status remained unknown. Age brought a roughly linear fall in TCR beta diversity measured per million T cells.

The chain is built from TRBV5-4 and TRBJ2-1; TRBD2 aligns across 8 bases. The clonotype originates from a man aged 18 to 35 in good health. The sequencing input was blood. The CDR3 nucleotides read TGTGCCAGCAGCCTGCCCAGGGCGGGGGGTGTCGATGAGCAGTTCTTC. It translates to CASSLPRAGGVDEQFF.